This TCR beta chain is from a study of shared clonotypes between healthy human individuals. As for the study in general: Two female and a few male donors aged 18 to 49 were enrolled.

Measured with immunoSEQ multiplex PCR; TCRdb has only the in-frame clones, and not every one. The sample consists of roughly 320,000 clones, over 75% of them appearing once. Trimming cost V 4 bases and J 8 bases, with 20 bases left between them. This CDR3 is 15 amino acids long. Per the germline V gene, CDR1 is MDHEN and CDR2 is SYDVKM. This chain links TRBV28 with TRBJ1-2; maybe TRBD1 (5 bases). This clonotype originated in a man younger than 30 in good health. The sample comprised memory CD8+ T cells sorted from blood. Specified subset: CD45RO+ cells pooled with CCR7-negative TemRA cells. CDR3 DNA: TGTGCCAGCAGTTCCCCCCTCGAAGGGGAGAGGGGCTACACCTTC. Residues: CASSSPLEGERGYTF.